This T cell receptor beta chain was recovered during a study of vaccination effects on CD4 cells after COVID-19. Across the whole study: The median interval between the second dose and post-vaccine sampling was 72 days.

Sequencing followed a ViraFEST assay step that expanded antigen-specific CD4+ T cells with viral peptide pools. Having been cultured for less than 13 days, the cells underwent CD4+ T cell isolation. All study participants received two doses of BNT162b2 or mRNA-1273 vaccine. Testing of the vaccine recipients showed negative nucleocapsid antibodies and no prior SARS-CoV-2 infection. Wells containing two million PBMC each were cultured with 10 IU/ml IL-2 and about 10 ug/ml peptides. The protocol was immunoSEQ multiplex PCR, while the TCRdb copy is restricted to in-frame clones and leaves out a portion. Here the sample spans approximately 17,000 clones, 70% being singletons. Study outcomes and limitations: Clones induced by infection and by vaccine showed marked clonal contraction late after vaccination.

Concerning this clone: Its target is not known.

This receptor was identified in a human donor who received a COVID-19 vaccine. This specimen was CD4+ T cells from PBMCs cultured with SARS-CoV-2 spike peptides, taken after COVID-19 vaccination.

The DNA for the CDR3 is TGTGCCAGCAGTGGGCCGGGCGATGAGCAGTTCTTC. Its translation is CASSGPGDEQFF. The chain combines TRBV25-1 with TRBJ2-1; no clear D. Per the germline V gene, CDR1 is MGHDK and CDR2 is SYGVNS. The ends were cut back, 4 bases at V and 8 bases at J, with 9 bases in the middle. CDR3 length: 12 amino acids.